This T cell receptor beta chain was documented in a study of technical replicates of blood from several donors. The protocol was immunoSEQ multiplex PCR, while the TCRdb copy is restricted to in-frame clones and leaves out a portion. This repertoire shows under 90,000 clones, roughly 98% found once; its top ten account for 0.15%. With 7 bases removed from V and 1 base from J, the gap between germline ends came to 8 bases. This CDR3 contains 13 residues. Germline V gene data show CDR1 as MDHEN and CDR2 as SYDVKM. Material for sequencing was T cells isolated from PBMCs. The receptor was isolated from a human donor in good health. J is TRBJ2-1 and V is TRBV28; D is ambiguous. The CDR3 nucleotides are TGTGCCAGCAAGCCGTTTTCCTACAATGAGCAGTTCTTC. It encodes CASKPFSYNEQFF.